This T cell receptor beta chain originates from a study of T cell repertoires in cytomegalovirus infection. Study-wide context: A matching HLA type, together with CMV infection, was signaled by public TCR beta signatures. Findings and limits, study-wide: Totalled public TCR beta family frequency picked out people who carried CMV plus the relevant HLA. The ex vivo response was dominated by HLA-C-restricted CMV-specific TCR beta clonotypes.

TCRdb called the reads again in MiXCR, with one record for every CDR3 protein. The sample has hundreds of thousands of distinct CDR3 sequences, approximately 24% seen once. Germline values: CDR1 KGHDR, CDR2 SFDVKD. The length of the CDR3 is 17 residues. V lost 4 bases and J 6 bases, leaving 23 bases between the germline ends. On this clonotype: No antigen is known for it. It may be a read error: a sequence one base away is much more abundant.

The clonotype was recovered from a human donor in good health (CMV status not recorded). Some clones in this sample may be carry-over from other donors' samples. V and J are TRBV24-1 and TRBJ1-1; D call uncertain. Sample: CD8+ T cells from PBMCs. CDR3 coding DNA: TGTGCCACCAGTGACCCTCACCTTGACGTCGATCTGGCTGAAGCTTTCTTT. The encoded protein is CATSDPHLDVDLAEAFF.